The 19 T cell receptor beta chains in this list originate from one sample, sequenced in a study of high-grade serous ovarian cancer treatment subgroups. Produced via immunoSEQ multiplex PCR; TCRdb's table is partial and in-frame only. The sample yields about 5,000 clones, around 79% seen once. Tumor samples were taken before definitive surgery or chemotherapy. The sequencing sample was made of tumor tissue. These receptor sequences come from a human donor with high-grade serous ovarian cancer.

This clone was counted once. The chain combines TRBV19 with TRBJ2-4, with 10 bases identical to TRBD1. The CDR3 spans 14 residues. The germline V gene has CDR1 LNHDA and CDR2 SQIVND (reference sequence). With V trimmed by 4 bases and J by 6 bases, 3 bases remained unmatched. CDR3 protein: CASSTGTGANIQYF. CDR3 nucleotides: TGTGCCAGTAGTACCGGGACAGGGGCAAACATTCAGTACTTC.

The chain couples TRBV5-6 to TRBJ2-2, with 14 bases identical to TRBD2. The V gene end was trimmed by 4 bases and the J gene end by 6 bases; junction bases not matched to a gene: 2. This CDR3 region has 15 residues. From germline, CDR1 is SGHDT and CDR2 YYEEEE. The CDR3 is CASSRLAGGPGELFF. In nucleotides, the CDR3 is TGTGCCAGCAGCCGACTAGCGGGGGGGCCCGGGGAGCTGTTTTTT.

The sample holds one count of this clone. The CDR3 coding sequence is TGTGCCAGCAGGGGACAGGAGTTCTACGAGCAGTACTTC. Protein sequence: CASRGQEFYEQYF. The chain links TRBV2 to TRBJ2-7, with 8 nucleotides matching TRBD1. The CDR3 is 13 residues long. The V gene's germline CDR1 is SNHLY and CDR2 FYNNEI. Trimming took 6 bases from V and 3 from J; bases not matched to a gene: 4.

The rearrangement uses TRBV20-1 and TRBJ1-1; 7 bases match TRBD1. The germline V gene encodes CDR1 DFQATT and CDR2 SNEGSKA (reference sequence). V lost 6 bases to trimming and J lost 4 bases; unmatched junction nucleotides: 2. CDR3 length: 11 residues. Here the CDR3 DNA reads TGCAGTGCCCGGGACAGCACTGAAGCTTTCTTT. It specifies CSARDSTEAFF.

This clone was detected only a few times. The chain has TRBV7-7 and TRBJ2-5, with D unresolved. The germline gives CDR1 SSHAT, CDR2 FNYEAQ (reference sequence). The CDR3 runs 15 residues. Trimming removed 3 bases at V and 5 bases at J, with 16 bases between. In DNA form, the CDR3 reads TGTGCCAGCAGCTTGGCAGGTACCCCCGGGGAGACCCAGTACTTC. Residues: CASSLAGTPGETQYF.

This sequence joins TRBV15 and TRBJ1-5; 11 bases line up with TRBD1. Germline trimming cut 3 bases from V and 0 bases from J; bases unmatched to any gene: 7. Germline CDR1 and CDR2: LNHNV and YYDKDF (reference sequence). The CDR3 loop spans 18 amino acids. CDR3 DNA sequence: TGTGCCACCAGCAGGGGGACAGGGGGGAGACCTAGCAATCAGCCCCAGCATTTT. This encodes CATSRGTGGRPSNQPQHF.

This rearrangement joins TRBV27 to TRBJ2-1, with unresolved D. Germline V gene sequence: CDR1 MNHEY, CDR2 SMNVEV (reference sequence). The CDR3 has 13 amino acids. V lost 6 bases to trimming and J lost 6 bases, with 12 bases between them. Written as DNA, the CDR3 is TGTGCCAGCAGCCCCGGACCGACCAATGAGCAGTTCTTC. It translates to CASSPGPTNEQFF.

This CDR3 reads CASSLRQGPNQPQHF. The CDR3 nucleotides are TGTGCCAGCAGTCTCCGACAGGGGCCTAATCAGCCCCAGCATTTT. V and J are TRBV27 and TRBJ1-5; TRBD1 matches 8 bases. This CDR3 contains 15 residues. Per the germline V gene, CDR1 is MNHEY and CDR2 is SMNVEV (reference sequence). V lost 5 bases to trimming and J lost 4 bases; unmatched junction nucleotides: 7.

The genes are TRBV27 and TRBJ1-6; D is unclear. The germline V and J ends were trimmed by 4 bases and 14 bases, with 9 bases remaining between them. CDR3 length: 11 amino acids. The V gene's germline CDR1 is MNHEY and CDR2 SMNVEV (reference sequence). This CDR3 reads CASSSGSALHF. The CDR3 nucleotides read TGTGCCAGCAGTTCCGGCTCGGCCCTCCACTTT.

This clone is a singleton in its sample. This sequence joins TRBV28 and TRBJ2-6; the D gene is possibly TRBD1 (5 bases). The V gene's germline CDR1 is MDHEN and CDR2 SYDVKM. Deletions cut 6 bases from V and 4 bases from J, with 13 bases between. This CDR3 has 15 residues. The CDR3 sequence: CASRPDQGGANVLTF. The DNA for the CDR3 is TGTGCCAGCAGGCCAGACCAGGGAGGGGCCAACGTCCTGACTTTC.

This clone was recorded a few times. The chain couples TRBV6-6 to TRBJ2-3; the D call may be TRBD1 or TRBD2 (5 bases each). Germline assignment: CDR1 MNHNY and CDR2 SVGAGI (reference sequence). The V end was cut by 2 bases, the J end by 2 bases, with 11 bases between. This CDR3 has 15 residues. The CDR3 DNA sequence: TGTGCCAGCAGTTACAGGGGACGCCACACAGATACGCAGTATTTT. Translating it yields CASSYRGRHTDTQYF.

V usage is TRBV28 and J usage is TRBJ1-2; TRBD1 matches at 8 bases. Germline V gene lookup returns CDR1 MDHEN and CDR2 SYDVKM. CDR3 length: 14 amino acids. The junction had 5 bases not matched to a gene; V was cut back by 6 bases and J by 2 bases. This chain's CDR3 is CASRWQGANYGYTF. As DNA, the CDR3 is TGTGCCAGCAGGTGGCAGGGGGCGAACTATGGCTACACCTTC.

The genes are TRBV28 and TRBJ1-4, with TRBD1 as a possible D gene (5 bases). The CDR3 has 13 residues. V lost 8 bases to trimming and J lost 7 bases, with 14 bases between them. CDR1 and CDR2 (germline): MDHEN, SYDVKM. The CDR3 region is CASGRGDVEKLFF. CDR3 coding DNA: TGTGCCAGCGGGCGGGGGGATGTTGAAAAACTGTTTTTT. Supplemented by reference TRBV28 and TRBJ1-4, the full variable domain reads DVKVTQSSRYLVKRTGEKVFLECVQDMDHENMFWYRQDPGLGLRLIYFSYDVKMKEKGDIPEGYSVSREKKERFSLILESASTNQTSMYLCASGRGDVEKLFFGSGTQLSVL.

This chain uses TRBV30 with TRBJ1-5; possible D gene TRBD1, 5 bases. Germline loops: CDR1 GTSNPN, CDR2 SVGIG (reference sequence). V lost 3 bases and J 8 bases, leaving 17 bases between the germline ends. The CDR3 contains 14 residues. CDR3 protein: CAWSLTGGRKPQHF. In nucleotides, the CDR3 is TGTGCCTGGAGCCTAACGGGGGGTCGTAAGCCCCAGCATTTT.

The chain's CDR3 is CASRLGSVAGNTIYF. The CDR3 DNA reads as TGTGCCAGCAGGTTGGGGTCCGTCGCTGGAAACACCATATATTTT. This rearrangement joins TRBV28 to TRBJ1-3; D is undetermined. The CDR3 consists of 15 residues. CDR1 and CDR2 from the germline V gene are MDHEN and SYDVKM. V lost 6 bases, J lost 2 bases, and 14 bases lay in between.

The chain joins TRBV13 to TRBJ1-1; D might be TRBD1 (5 bases). Per the germline V gene, CDR1 is PRHDT and CDR2 is FYEKMQ (reference sequence). The CDR3 runs to 12 residues. With 5 bases removed from V and 8 bases from J, the gap between germline ends came to 12 bases. The CDR3 sequence is CASSRGQLEAFF. DNA of the CDR3: TGTGCCAGCAGCCGTGGACAACTAGAAGCTTTCTTT. The full variable domain, in which reference TRBV13 and TRBJ1-1 provide the parts outside the CDR3, is AAGVIQSPRHLIKEKRETATLKCYPIPRHDTVYWYQQGPGQDPQFLISFYEKMQSDKGSIPDRFSAQQFSDYHSELNMSSLELGDSALYFCASSRGQLEAFFGQGTRLTVV.

The chain combines TRBV28 with TRBJ1-1, with D possibly TRBD1 on 5 matching bases. Germline CDR1 and CDR2: MDHEN and SYDVKM. This CDR3 is 16 amino acids long. Trimming cost V 1 base and J 0 bases, with 12 bases left between them. The CDR3 loop is CASSLFGRGMNTEAFF. As DNA, the CDR3 is TGTGCCAGCAGTTTATTTGGGCGGGGGATGAACACTGAAGCTTTCTTT.

In this sample, this clone turned up a few times. This chain joins TRBV2 and TRBJ2-5; D is uncertain. Trimming cost V 9 bases and J 5 bases, with 13 bases left between them. The CDR3 runs to 12 residues. CDR1 is SNHLY, CDR2 FYNNEI, per germline. The CDR3 loop is CASGQNGETQYF. The CDR3, as DNA: TGTGCCAGTGGTCAAAACGGGGAGACCCAGTACTTC.

This clone is large within its sample. This chain links TRBV11-2 with TRBJ2-5, with a weak D call TRBD2 (5 bases). The V and J ends lost 1 base and 7 bases respectively, with 16 bases between them. Germline CDR1 and CDR2: SGHAT and FQNNGV. This CDR3 region has 15 residues. In DNA form, the CDR3 reads TGTGCCAGCAGCTTAGGGACTGACTATCAATCGACCCAGTACTTC. Translation gives CASSLGTDYQSTQYF. The whole variable domain, remainder taken from reference TRBV11-2 and TRBJ2-5, is EAGVAQSPRYKIIEKRQSVAFWCNPISGHATLYWYQQILGQGPKLLIQFQNNGVVDDSQLPKDRFSAERLKGVDSTLKIQPAKLEDSAVYLCASSLGTDYQSTQYFGPGTRLLVL.